This T cell receptor (beta chain) derives from a study of blood T cells in healthy people across ages. Study-level points and caveats: The authors considered diversity estimates from one million T cells to be underestimates.

Total RNA extracted from each sample amounted to at least 6 micrograms. The V and J ends lost 0 bases and 6 bases respectively, with 8 bases between them. From germline, CDR1 is GTSNPN and CDR2 SVGIG (reference sequence). CDR3 length: 13 amino acids. Sample-barcoded 5' priming and a J-beta primer mix drove a second PCR of roughly 7 to 11 cycles. TCRdb itself ran the 5' RACE reads through MiXCR, one entry per CDR3 protein. The table has about 800,000 distinct CDR3 sequences, roughly 25% seen once. On this clonotype itself: Its target is not known.

These same data were also listed under a study on T cells of mothers and their children.

The TCR originated in a boy under 18 in good health. The rearrangement links TRBV30 to TRBJ2-2; D gene unclear. Sequencing used blood. The CDR3 bases are TGTGCCTGGAGTGTAATAGGTTCCGGGGAGCTGTTTTTT. Amino acid sequence: CAWSVIGSGELFF.